Listed here are 26 T cell receptor beta chains from one sample, sequenced in a study of type 1 regulatory T cells. Antigens of these TCRs are unknown. A single record per CDR3 protein comes from TCRdb applying MiXCR to the reads. The sample carries 12,000 to 15,000 distinct CDR3 sequences, roughly 13% recorded once. The sequenced sample consisted of cultured T cells, either the whole culture or a sorted T cell fraction (not recorded which). These receptors came from a human donor in good health.

This clonotype was seen repeatedly, ten times or more. The J gene is TRBJ2-3, the V gene TRBV7-3, with 13 bases that match TRBD2. V lost 5 bases to trimming and J lost 6 bases; unmatched junction nucleotides: 8. Germline loops: CDR1 SGHTA, CDR2 FQGTGA. The CDR3 sequence is 16 residues long. CDR3 residues: CASSPRLAGGGDTQYF. CDR3 sequence (DNA): TGTGCCAGCAGCCCTCGACTAGCGGGGGGTGGGGATACGCAGTATTTT. Drawing the rest from reference TRBV7-3 and TRBJ2-3, the complete variable domain is GAGVSQTPSNKVTEKGKYVELRCDPISGHTALYWYRQSLGQGPEFLIYFQGTGAADDSGLPNDRFFAVRPEGSVSTLKIQRTERGDSAVYLCASSPRLAGGGDTQYFGPGTRLTVL.

This clonotype came up many times. The chain is built from TRBV7-3 and TRBJ2-3; 8 nucleotides match TRBD2. J lost 4 bases, V lost 7 bases, and 10 bases had no gene match. This CDR3 contains 15 residues. Germline CDR1 is SGHTA and CDR2 is FQGTGA. CDR3 bases: TGTGCCAGCAACCTAGGACTAGCCGGAGCAGATACGCAGTATTTT. It translates to CASNLGLAGADTQYF.

The V gene is TRBV20-1, the J gene TRBJ2-3; perhaps D is TRBD1 or TRBD2 (5 bases each). The CDR3 spans 13 residues. The V and J ends lost 3 bases and 2 bases respectively, with 9 bases between them. Germline CDR1 DFQATT, CDR2 SNEGSKA (reference sequence). The CDR3, as DNA: TGCAGTGCTAGGGGACGCATCACAGATACGCAGTATTTT. It translates to CSARGRITDTQYF.

In its sample, this clonotype was seen many times. V usage is TRBV19 and J usage is TRBJ1-1; 7 nucleotides agree with TRBD1. The CDR3 has 13 amino acids. CDR1 and CDR2 from the germline V gene are LNHDA and SQIVND (reference sequence). J gave up 10 bases and V 5 bases, and 10 bases lay outside the gene matches. The CDR3 here is CASSLTRDSAAFF. CDR3 coding DNA: TGTGCCAGTAGTCTTACACGGGACAGCGCAGCTTTCTTT.

The sample holds many counts of this clonotype. The chain employs TRBV5-8 and TRBJ1-1; D gene ambiguous. Germline CDR1 and CDR2: SGHTS and YDEGEE. V was clipped by 6 bases and J by 0 bases, with 9 bases between them. This CDR3 region has 13 residues. CDR3 DNA: TGTGCCAGCATTAGGGAGGTGAACACTGAAGCTTTCTTT. It codes for CASIREVNTEAFF.

Details on this clonotype: One end of the junction varies from germline; a read error may be responsible. The rearrangement links TRBV10-3 to TRBJ1-5; D ambiguous. Looked up from germline, CDR1 is ENHRY and CDR2 is SYGVKD. This CDR3 comprises 13 residues. In DNA, the CDR3 is TGTTCCATCAGTGTTGGGGACAATCAGCCCCAGCATTTT. Encoded protein: CSISVGDNQPQHF.

By share, this clonotype counts as medium-sized. The gene calls are TRBV5-5 and TRBJ2-1; D ambiguous. The CDR3 consists of 13 residues. The germline V gene has CDR1 SGHKS and CDR2 YYEKEE (reference sequence). Trimming left V 3 bases short and J 9 bases short, with 13 bases between. The CDR3 here is CASSSVLLGEQFF. The DNA of the CDR3 is TGTGCCAGCAGCTCGGTCCTTCTCGGTGAGCAGTTCTTC.

This clonotype was recorded many times. The chain combines TRBV10-3 with TRBJ1-5; TRBD1 matches at 10 bases. The CDR3 totals 17 residues. The germline V gene has CDR1 ENHRY and CDR2 SYGVKD. V lost 0 bases to trimming and J lost 3 bases; unmatched junction nucleotides: 5. As DNA, the CDR3 is TGTGCCATCAGTGAGTCAGGGACAGGGGTCACCAATCAGCCCCAGCATTTT. Translating it yields CAISESGTGVTNQPQHF.

This clonotype was seen at least ten times. The chain is built from TRBV18 and TRBJ2-2, with 10 bases aligning to TRBD1. Germline CDR1 and CDR2: KGHSH and LQKENI. The junction had 5 bases not matched to a gene; V was cut back by 4 bases and J by 3 bases. The CDR3 length is 16 residues. The CDR3 nucleotides are TGTGCCAGCTCACAACGACAGGGGGCCGACACCGGGGAGCTGTTTTTT. Protein sequence: CASSQRQGADTGELFF.

The chain employs TRBV27 and TRBJ2-5; no reliable D call. The ends were cut back, 8 bases at V and 0 bases at J, with 7 bases in the middle. The CDR3 spans 12 residues. Germline CDR1 is MNHEY and CDR2 is SMNVEV (reference sequence). CDR3 region: CASGEYQETQYF. The DNA for the CDR3 is TGTGCCAGCGGGGAATACCAAGAGACCCAGTACTTC.

V and J are TRBV18 and TRBJ2-7; D remains ambiguous. V was clipped by 3 bases and J by 4 bases, with 13 bases between them. Looked up from germline, CDR1 is KGHSH and CDR2 is LQKENI. The CDR3 covers 14 residues. The CDR3 sequence is CASSPQISGYEQYF. CDR3 coding DNA: TGTGCCAGCTCACCGCAAATTTCAGGATACGAGCAGTACTTC.

There are many counts of this clonotype. The rearrangement joins TRBV7-8 to TRBJ2-7; 7 nucleotides align to TRBD2. Germline loops: CDR1 SGHVS, CDR2 FQNEAQ. Trimming at V came to 0 bases and at J to 2 bases, leaving 7 bases not matched to a gene. CDR3 size: 16 residues. The chain's CDR3 is CASSLAGSGVTYEQYF. The CDR3 DNA sequence: TGTGCCAGCAGCTTAGCGGGCAGCGGGGTGACCTACGAGCAGTACTTC.

This clonotype was recorded at least ten times. The chain employs TRBV5-4 and TRBJ2-5; D perhaps matches TRBD1 (6 bases). The V gene's germline CDR1 is SGHNT and CDR2 YYREEE (reference sequence). V lost 4 bases and J lost 5, with 18 bases in between. This CDR3 is built from 15 residues. CDR3 DNA sequence: TGTGCCAGCAGCGCGAAGTCAGGGGCCGGGGAGACCCAGTACTTC. Amino acids: CASSAKSGAGETQYF.

This clonotype was recorded at least ten times. The chain recombines TRBV20-1 with TRBJ2-3; no definite D call. Germline loops: CDR1 DFQATT, CDR2 SNEGSKA (reference sequence). This CDR3 is built from 15 residues. Trimming left V 0 bases short and J 0 bases short, with 10 bases between. CDR3: CSARDAGVSTDTQYF. CDR3 DNA: TGCAGTGCTAGAGATGCAGGCGTGAGCACAGATACGCAGTATTTT.

This clonotype was seen repeatedly, ten times or more. Here the CDR3 DNA reads TGTGCCAGCAGCCCCGTTTGGGGCTCTGAAGCTTTCTTT. It codes for CASSPVWGSEAFF. V usage is TRBV5-6 and J usage is TRBJ1-1, with D possibly TRBD1 on 5 matching bases. Looked up from germline, CDR1 is SGHDT and CDR2 is YYEEEE. CDR3 length: 13 residues. Trimming took 4 bases from V and 6 from J, leaving 13 bases between them.

This clonotype was seen ten or more times. This chain joins TRBV28 and TRBJ2-3; D not certain. Germline lookup yields CDR1 MDHEN and CDR2 SYDVKM. V gave up 3 bases and J gave up 3 bases, with 10 bases separating them. The CDR3 consists of 14 residues. CDR3 loop: CASSFRSSTDTQYF. CDR3 nucleotides: TGTGCCAGCAGTTTTCGGAGCAGTACAGATACGCAGTATTTT.

At least ten counts were recorded for this clonotype. The V and J genes are TRBV20-1 and TRBJ1-6, with 8 bases lining up with TRBD1. Germline CDR1 reads DFQATT; CDR2 reads SNEGSKA (reference sequence). The CDR3 has 13 residues. V was pared by 4 bases and J by 14 bases, with 10 bases of the junction left unmatched. CDR3 bases: TGCAGTGCTACCGGGACAGGATTAGCAGCCCTCCACTTT. Translating gives CSATGTGLAALHF.

This chain joins TRBV20-1 and TRBJ1-2; a weak D match, TRBD1 (5 bases). Trimming took off 3 bases at V and 5 bases at J, with 16 bases between the two ends. Germline CDR1 is DFQATT and CDR2 is SNEGSKA (reference sequence). The CDR3 runs to 14 residues. DNA for the CDR3: TGCAGTGCTAGTCTGGGGAGCTCAGGGTATGGCTACACCTTC. It specifies CSASLGSSGYGYTF.

Turning to this clonotype: This likely came from a read error, as a far larger clone is one base away. The chain is built from TRBV20-1 and TRBJ2-1; D is ambiguous. The CDR3 consists of 12 residues. CDR1 and CDR2 (germline): DFQATT, SNEGSKA (reference sequence). Trimming removed 6 bases at V and 10 bases at J, with 16 bases between. CDR3 coding DNA: TGCAGTGCCCCCGTGGGCCCCCACGAGCAGTTCTTC. This codes for CSAPVGPHEQFF.

This clonotype is classed as medium-sized. This sequence joins TRBV28 and TRBJ2-7; possible D gene TRBD2, 5 bases. The germline V and J ends were trimmed by 6 bases and 2 bases, with 17 bases remaining between them. The CDR3 length is 15 residues. CDR1 is MDHEN, CDR2 SYDVKM, per germline. DNA of the CDR3: TGTGCCAGCAGCACGCCCCCGGGAAGTGCCTACGAGCAGTACTTC. Residues: CASSTPPGSAYEQYF. The whole variable domain, remainder taken from reference TRBV28 and TRBJ2-7, is DVKVTQSSRYLVKRTGEKVFLECVQDMDHENMFWYRQDPGLGLRLIYFSYDVKMKEKGDIPEGYSVSREKKERFSLILESASTNQTSMYLCASSTPPGSAYEQYFGPGTRLTVT.

On this clonotype itself: It is likely a read error, because the conserved phenylalanine at the end of the CDR3 is missing. The rearrangement links TRBV7-9 to TRBJ2-3; 7 positions agree with TRBD2. The CDR3 runs to 16 residues. The germline gives CDR1 SEHNR, CDR2 FQNEAQ (reference sequence). Germline trimming cut 1 base from V and 2 bases from J; bases unmatched to any gene: 6. CDR3 DNA sequence: TGTGCCAGCAGCTTAGGGGGGGGACGGAACACAGATACGCAGTATCTT. Translating gives CASSLGGGRNTDTQYL.

The chain uses TRBV5-1 and TRBJ1-6, with D possibly being TRBD1 (5 bases). V shed 7 bases and J shed 2 bases, with 13 bases lying between them. The germline V gene encodes CDR1 SGHRS and CDR2 YFSETQ. CDR3 length equals 15 residues. The CDR3 region is CASARDGAYNSPLHF. CDR3 nucleotide sequence: TGCGCCAGCGCCCGGGACGGGGCCTATAATTCACCCCTCCACTTT. Based on the CDR3 plus reference TRBV5-1 and TRBJ1-6, the full variable domain is KAGVTQTPRYLIKTRGQQVTLSCSPISGHRSVSWYQQTPGQGLQFLFEYFSETQRNKGNFPGRFSGRQFSNSRSEMNVSTLELGDSALYLCASARDGAYNSPLHFGNGTRLTVT.

This clonotype showed up many times. The genes are TRBV12-3 or TRBV12-4 and TRBJ2-7; 8 bases match TRBD2. The CDR3 has 15 residues. J gave up 0 bases and V 3 bases, and 4 bases lay outside the gene matches. The CDR3 loop reads CASSFSGTSSYEQYF. The DNA of the CDR3 is TGTGCCAGCAGTTTCAGCGGGACTAGCTCCTACGAGCAGTACTTC.

This clonotype was found a few times. The chain joins TRBV2 to TRBJ1-1, with D perhaps TRBD1 (5 bases). The CDR3 loop spans 12 amino acids. The germline V and J ends were trimmed by 8 bases and 2 bases, with 9 bases remaining between them. Germline lookup yields CDR1 SNHLY and CDR2 FYNNEI. CDR3 residues: CASCRENTEAFF. DNA of the CDR3: TGTGCCAGCTGCAGGGAAAACACTGAAGCTTTCTTT.

This clonotype has at least ten counts. The gene calls are TRBV5-1 and TRBJ2-3, with 8 bases lining up with TRBD2. The V segment lost 4 bases and the J segment 6 bases; nucleotides outside the gene matches: 13. CDR3 size: 16 residues. Germline V lookup: CDR1 SGHRS, CDR2 YFSETQ. The CDR3 nucleotides read TGCGCCAGCAGCCTGGGCCACGGGACTAGTTCCGATACGCAGTATTTT. Encoded protein: CASSLGHGTSSDTQYF.

The chain joins TRBV20-1 to TRBJ2-3; 10 bases map to TRBD2. V lost 1 base to trimming and J lost 7 bases; unmatched junction nucleotides: 8. The CDR3 totals 15 residues. CDR1 DFQATT and CDR2 SNEGSKA come from the germline V gene (reference sequence). CDR3 in DNA: TGCAGTGCTAGAGTCCTAGCGGGAGATCGATATACGCAGTATTTT. It translates to CSARVLAGDRYTQYF.